These T cell receptor beta chains were read from a single sample in a study of graft-versus-host responses after intestinal transplantation. TCRdb's copy holds only in-frame clones and misses some; the assay was immunoSEQ multiplex PCR. The sample records 90,000 to 150,000 clones, about 93% being singletons. No antigen has been identified for these receptors. Source: unstimulated CD4+ T cells sorted from spleen or lymph node cells, taken before intestinal transplant. Receptors were obtained from a human donor who received an intestinal transplant. Each CDR3 is given with its conserved first and last residue. Each record gives: CDR3 length, D gene, V gene, clone size, J gene, CDR3 protein, CDR3 DNA. A D gene is named only where the DNA matches it firmly. For some rows the clone size is stated as once, few or many, or as a class when expanded; others skip it.

15	NA	TRBV19	NA	TRBJ1-5	CASTTDHYSNQPQHF	TGTGCCAGTACGACAGACCATTATAGCAATCAGCCCCAGCATTTT
16	NA	TRBV5-8	NA	TRBJ2-1	CASSRPARAPYNEQFF	TGTGCCAGCAGCCGACCCGCCAGGGCTCCTTACAATGAGCAGTTCTTC
13	NA	TRBV27	NA	TRBJ2-7	CASSFRTAYEQYF	TGTGCCAGCAGTTTCAGGACGGCCTACGAGCAGTACTTC
12	NA	TRBV18	NA	TRBJ2-2	CASQDYVGELFF	TGTGCCAGCCAGGACTACGTGGGGGAGCTGTTTTTT
13	NA	TRBV14	NA	TRBJ2-1	CASSQSSYNEQFF	TGTGCCAGCAGCCAGTCTAGCTACAATGAGCAGTTCTTC
16	TRBD2	TRBV7-9	NA	TRBJ2-1	CASSLASGRASNEQFF	TGTGCCAGCAGCTTAGCGAGCGGGAGGGCCAGCAATGAGCAGTTCTTC
15	TRBD2	TRBV28	NA	TRBJ2-2	CASSSFKGGRGELFF	TGTGCCAGCAGCTCTTTTAAGGGAGGGAGAGGGGAGCTGTTTTTT
16	NA	TRBV27	NA	TRBJ2-3	CASSRTYRVSTDTQYF	TGTGCCAGCAGCCGGACTTACAGAGTGAGCACAGATACGCAGTATTTT
15	NA	TRBV27	NA	TRBJ2-7	CASSLWGVPDYEQYF	TGTGCCAGCAGTTTATGGGGAGTACCGGACTACGAGCAGTACTTC
14	TRBD1	TRBV11-2	NA	TRBJ2-5	CASRWDRGQETQYF	TGTGCCAGCAGGTGGGACAGGGGGCAAGAGACCCAGTACTTC
14	TRBD1	TRBV6-5	NA	TRBJ2-7	CASSPGTGVYEQYF	TGTGCCAGCAGTCCAGGGACAGGGGTCTACGAGCAGTACTTC
16	TRBD1	TRBV7-9	NA	TRBJ2-2	CASSEKGTGITGELFF	TGTGCCAGCAGCGAGAAAGGGACAGGGATCACCGGGGAGCTGTTTTTT
14	TRBD1	TRBV14	once	TRBJ2-7	CASSSRQGSSEQYF	TGTGCCAGCAGCTCCCGACAGGGATCGAGCGAGCAGTACTTC
16	NA	TRBV15	NA	TRBJ2-4	CATGPVPQMGKNIQYF	TGTGCCACCGGACCAGTCCCACAAATGGGCAAAAACATTCAGTACTTC
17	NA	TRBV11-2	NA	TRBJ2-7	CASSLDHTGRYFYEQYF	TGTGCCAGCAGCTTAGATCACACAGGGCGGTATTTCTACGAGCAGTACTTC
17	TRBD2	TRBV19	NA	TRBJ2-3	CASTAWTSGRGADTQYF	TGTGCCAGTACAGCCTGGACTAGCGGGAGGGGCGCAGATACGCAGTATTTT
17	TRBD2	TRBV5-1	once	TRBJ2-1	CASYAVRAGGSYNEQFF	TGCGCCAGCTATGCCGTTCGCGCGGGGGGCTCCTACAATGAGCAGTTCTTC